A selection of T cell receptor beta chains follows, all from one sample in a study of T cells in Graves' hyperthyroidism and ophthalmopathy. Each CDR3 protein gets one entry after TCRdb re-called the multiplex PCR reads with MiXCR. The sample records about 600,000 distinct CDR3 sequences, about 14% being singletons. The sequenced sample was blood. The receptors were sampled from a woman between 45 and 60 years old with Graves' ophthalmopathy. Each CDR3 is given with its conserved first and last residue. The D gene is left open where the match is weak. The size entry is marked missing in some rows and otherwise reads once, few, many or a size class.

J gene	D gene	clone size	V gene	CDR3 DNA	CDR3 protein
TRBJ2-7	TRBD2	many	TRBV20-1	TGCAGTGCTAGACGACTAGCGGGAGATAGGTCCTACGAGCAGTACTTC	CSARRLAGDRSYEQYF
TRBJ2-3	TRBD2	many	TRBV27	TGTGCCAGCAGTCCCCGACTAGCGGGAGCCATCACGCAGTATTTT	CASSPRLAGAITQYF
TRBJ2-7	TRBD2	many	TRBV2	TGTGCCAGCAGTAGGTGGACTAGCAGGAACGAGCAGTACTTC	CASSRWTSRNEQYF
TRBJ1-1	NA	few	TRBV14	TGTGCCAGCAGCCTCGGGCTAGGCCCGGGGACTGAAGCTTTCTTT	CASSLGLGPGTEAFF
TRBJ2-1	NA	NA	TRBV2	TGTGCCAGCAGTGATGCCGGTAAGGCCTACAATGAGCAGTTCTTC	CASSDAGKAYNEQFF
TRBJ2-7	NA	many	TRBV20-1	TGCAGTGCTAGACCCCTTTTGGTTGCGGTAACCGAGCAGTACTTC	CSARPLLVAVTEQYF
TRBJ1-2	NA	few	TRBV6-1	TGTGCCAGCAGGAGAGCAGGGGAAGGAGCCTATGGCTACACCTTC	CASRRAGEGAYGYTF
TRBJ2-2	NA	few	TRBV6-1	TGTGCCAGCAGTTCCCCTCTTTGGGCCGGGGAGCTGTTTTTT	CASSSPLWAGELFF
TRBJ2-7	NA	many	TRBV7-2	TGTGCCAGCAGCTTAGCGGCAGGGCGGTCCGAGCAGTACTTC	CASSLAAGRSEQYF
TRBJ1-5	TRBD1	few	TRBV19	TGTGCCAGTAGGCCGGGACAGGGTCAACAGCCCCAGCATTTT	CASRPGQGQQPQHF
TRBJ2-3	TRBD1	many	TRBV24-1	TGTGCCACCAGTGACCGGGGACAGGGCTACACAGATACGCAGTATTTT	CATSDRGQGYTDTQYF
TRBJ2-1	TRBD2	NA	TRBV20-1	TGCAGTGGACTAGCGGGAGTCGATGAGCAGTTCTTC	CSGLAGVDEQFF
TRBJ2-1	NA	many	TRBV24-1	TGTGCCACCAGTGATCCGGGACGTGACAATGAGCAGTTCTTC	CATSDPGRDNEQFF
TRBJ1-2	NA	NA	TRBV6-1	TGTGCCAGCAGTGAACGACTCTCCTATGGCTACACCTTC	CASSERLSYGYTF
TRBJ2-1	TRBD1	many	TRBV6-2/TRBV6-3	TGTGCCAGCAGCCCCCTTAGACAGGGATCCAACAATGAGCAGTTCTTC	CASSPLRQGSNNEQFF
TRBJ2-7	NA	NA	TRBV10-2	TGCGCCAGCAGTGAGGTTTTGGGTCACTCCTACGAGCAGTACTTC	CASSEVLGHSYEQYF
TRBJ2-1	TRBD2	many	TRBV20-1	TGCAGTGCTAGGGCCATACTAGCGGGACTATACAATGAGCAGTTCTTC	CSARAILAGLYNEQFF
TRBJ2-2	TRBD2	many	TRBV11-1	TGTGCCAGCAGACCAGCGGGAGGGCCGAGCGGGGAGCTGTTTTTT	CASRPAGGPSGELFF
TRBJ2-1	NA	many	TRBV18	TGTGCCAGCTCATTCGGCAGGGCAGGAAACAATGAGCAGTTCTTC	CASSFGRAGNNEQFF
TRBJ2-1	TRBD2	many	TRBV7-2	TGTGCCAGCAGCCCACAGACCCCACCGGGACTAGCGGCCTACAATGAGCAGTTCTTC	CASSPQTPPGLAAYNEQFF
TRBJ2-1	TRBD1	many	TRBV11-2	TGTGCCAGCAGCTCTCCGACAGGGGTGGTCTACAATGAGCAGTTCTTC	CASSSPTGVVYNEQFF
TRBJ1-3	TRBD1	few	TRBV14	TGTGCCAGCAGCCGCACAAGGGGACAGGGCTTCGGAAACACCATATATTTT	CASSRTRGQGFGNTIYF
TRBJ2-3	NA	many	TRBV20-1	TGCAGTGCTAGTTGGAGGGTCGGCACAGATACGCAGTATTTT	CSASWRVGTDTQYF
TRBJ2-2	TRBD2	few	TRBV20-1	TGCAGTGCACTAGCGGGATCCAAGCGGAGCAACACCGGGGAGCTGTTTTTT	CSALAGSKRSNTGELFF
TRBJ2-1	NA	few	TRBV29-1	TGCAGCGTTGTAGGCGTTACCAGTTACAATGAGCAGTTCTTC	CSVVGVTSYNEQFF
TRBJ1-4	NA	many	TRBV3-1	TGTGCCAGCAGCGCACTGGCGGGGGATGAAAAACTGTTTTTT	CASSALAGDEKLFF
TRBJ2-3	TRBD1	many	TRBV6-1	TGTGCCAGCAGTGTTTGGACAGGGGGCTCAGATACGCAGTATTTT	CASSVWTGGSDTQYF
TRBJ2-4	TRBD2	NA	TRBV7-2	TGTGCCAGCAGCCCTCGACTAGCGGGAGGGCCAACCAAAAACATTCAGTACTTC	CASSPRLAGGPTKNIQYF
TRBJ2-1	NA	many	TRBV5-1	TGCGCCAGCACCTTGGGGGGTAGCTACAATGAGCAGTTCTTC	CASTLGGSYNEQFF
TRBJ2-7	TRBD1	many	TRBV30	TGTGCCTGGAGTCGGACAGGGCGAGACGAGCAGTACTTC	CAWSRTGRDEQYF
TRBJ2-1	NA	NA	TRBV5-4	TGTGCCAGCAGCTTGGAGGCTAGCGCGAATGAGCAGTTCTTC	CASSLEASANEQFF
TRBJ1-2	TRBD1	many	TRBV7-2	TGTGCCAGCAGCTCGCGAACGACAGGGTCGGGTGGCTACACCTTC	CASSSRTTGSGGYTF
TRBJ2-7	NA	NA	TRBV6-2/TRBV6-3	TGTGCCAGCACTCAAACCTCCTACGAGCAGTACTTC	CASTQTSYEQYF
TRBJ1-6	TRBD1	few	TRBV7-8	TGTGCCAGCAGCCGCAGAGGGCCAGGGGGCTTGGGTGCTTCACCCCTCCACTTT	CASSRRGPGGLGASPLHF
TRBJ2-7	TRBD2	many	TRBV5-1	TGCGCCAGCAGCTTGGGGGGTTCGGCGGGAGGAGTGTACGAGCAGTACTTC	CASSLGGSAGGVYEQYF